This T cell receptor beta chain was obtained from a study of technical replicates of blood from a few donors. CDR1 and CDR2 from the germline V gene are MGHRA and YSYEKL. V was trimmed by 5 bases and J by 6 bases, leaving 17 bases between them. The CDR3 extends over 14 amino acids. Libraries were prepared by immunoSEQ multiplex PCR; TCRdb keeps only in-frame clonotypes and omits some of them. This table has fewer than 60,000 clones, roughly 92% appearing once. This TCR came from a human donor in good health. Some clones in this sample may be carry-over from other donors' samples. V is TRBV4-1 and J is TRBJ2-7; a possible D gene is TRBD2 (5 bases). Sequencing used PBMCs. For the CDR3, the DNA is TGCGCCAGCAGCTCGGCGAGGGCACGGGGCGAGCAGTACTTC. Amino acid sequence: CASSSARARGEQYF.